Below, one T cell receptor (beta chain) is given with its context. It has no known antigen specificity. No clone much larger than this one lies a single base away; base qualities are absent. This specimen comes from a study of T cell changes during pregnancy in multiple sclerosis (dated by TCRdb to between 2017 and 2020). Concerning the study at large: The study examined how the T cell repertoire changed over the course of pregnancy in women with multiple sclerosis.

V loses 8 bases of germline sequence and J loses 5 bases, and the interval between the two ends is 16 bases. Per the germline V gene (reference sequence), MNHEY is the CDR1 and SMNVEV is the CDR2. The CDR3 runs 14 residues from the cysteine to the phenylalanine. Solely the CDR3 DNA is kept, with 42 bases framed from the first base. Library generation was performed with the immunoSEQ multiplex PCR assay. Held by TCRdb, this immuneACCESS table contains in-frame sequences only and omits some clones. Under half of the omission traces to an unresolved V gene where checked; the cause of the rest is unknown. Counted in this sample were 66,000 or so clones; roughly 91% of them appeared once. The ten largest account for about 5.8% of the sample.

The receptor was derived from a female donor with multiple sclerosis, enrolled in a pregnancy study. The chain joins TRBV27 to TRBJ2-1, and the D gene may be TRBD1, 6 bases matching. Sequencing used CD8+ T cells from peripheral blood mononuclear cells, obtained before pregnancy. CDR3 protein: CASLRYEGDNEQFF. The DNA sequence is given as TGTGCCAGCCTCCGGTACGAGGGGGACAATGAGCAGTTCTTC.